This T cell receptor (beta chain) was recorded in a study of CD8 T cells in Susac syndrome. Germline V lookup: CDR1 SGDLS, CDR2 YYNGEE. Trimming removed 3 bases at V and 7 bases at J, with 13 bases between. CDR3 length: 13 residues. Roughly 0.45 to 1 ug RNA was reverse transcribed with random hexamers. An immunoSEQ multiplex PCR amplified TCR beta CDR3 over 54 Vbeta and 13 Jbeta. TCRdb fed the immunoSEQ multiplex PCR reads into MiXCR, producing one record per CDR3 protein. The sample lists about 150,000 distinct CDR3 sequences, over 90% seen once, with over 0.15% in the top ten. This sequence was found in a human donor with Susac syndrome. Material for sequencing was CD8+ T cells from PBMCs. This chain joins TRBV9 and TRBJ1-1, with D possibly matching TRBD1 (5 bases). The CDR3 DNA follows: TGTGCCAGCAGCGAAACAGGAGTGCTTGAAGCTTTCTTT. Protein sequence: CASSETGVLEAFF.